This T cell receptor (beta chain) was observed in a study of tumor-infiltrating lymphocytes in primary liver carcinoma. The overall study: Samples returned roughly 3.65 to 7.5 million productive TCRbeta reads, a yield that was similar across tissue types. General observations from the study: When set against blood, tumors had a significantly higher top-250-clone fraction (p = 0.039).

The roughly 18-32 mg bulk tissue piece was not sorted before simultaneous RNA and DNA extraction. Regarding this clonotype: Antigen unknown.

Priming with a constant-region primer yielded TCR beta cDNA from about 480 ng total RNA. Libraries of TCR beta came from three nested multiplex PCR rounds with slightly modified ARM-PCR. Amplification in the first two PCR rounds was performed using TRBV1-TRBV30 forward primers and a C-beta reverse primer for approximately 10 cycles each. One entry per CDR3 protein results from TCRdb running MiXCR on the multiplex PCR reads. The sample consists of about 96,000 distinct CDR3 sequences, about 70% of them appearing once. This CDR3 has 15 residues. The V gene's germline CDR1 is SGHVS and CDR2 FQNEAQ. The V end was cut by 0 bases, the J end by 0 bases, with 6 bases between.

The material sequenced was tumor-adjacent normal liver tissue. The rearrangement joins TRBV7-8 to TRBJ2-1; D is ambiguous. The sequence was obtained from a man in his forties with primary liver carcinoma and hepatitis B virus infection. The DNA of the CDR3 is TGTGCCAGCAGCTTAGCTATTAGCTCCTACAATGAGCAGTTCTTC. It specifies CASSLAISSYNEQFF.